This entry concerns a single T cell receptor (beta chain). Its specificity is unknown. The source of the sample is a study of cytomegalovirus exposure and HLA in healthy donors. Background on the study: The approximately 110 validation repertoires used a platform that matched the one used for the 550 to 800 first-cohort repertoires, as a later analysis reported. Study results and limitations: Associated with cytomegalovirus, according to the listing, were around 160 TCR beta chains. According to a subsequent analysis, TCR clusters from the first cohort were inclined to appear together in the roughly 110 validation repertoires.

The method was immunoSEQ multiplex PCR; TCRdb's version includes in-frame clones alone and lacks a portion of them. The table has 150,000 to 200,000 clones, approximately 88% seen once; the top ten hold 6% to 9%. The V end lost 2 bases, the J end lost 4 bases, and 14 bases lay between the germline ends. Germline lookup yields CDR1 MNHEY and CDR2 SMNVEV (reference sequence). The CDR3 runs 15 residues. This receptor was obtained from a man between 18 and 29 years old in good health and CMV-seropositive. Specimen: PBMCs. J is TRBJ1-2 and V is TRBV27, with a tentative D call TRBD1 (6 bases). The CDR3 loop is CASSLGDKACYGYTF. The CDR3 bases are TGTGCCAGCAGTTTAGGGGACAAGGCGTGCTATGGCTACACCTTC.